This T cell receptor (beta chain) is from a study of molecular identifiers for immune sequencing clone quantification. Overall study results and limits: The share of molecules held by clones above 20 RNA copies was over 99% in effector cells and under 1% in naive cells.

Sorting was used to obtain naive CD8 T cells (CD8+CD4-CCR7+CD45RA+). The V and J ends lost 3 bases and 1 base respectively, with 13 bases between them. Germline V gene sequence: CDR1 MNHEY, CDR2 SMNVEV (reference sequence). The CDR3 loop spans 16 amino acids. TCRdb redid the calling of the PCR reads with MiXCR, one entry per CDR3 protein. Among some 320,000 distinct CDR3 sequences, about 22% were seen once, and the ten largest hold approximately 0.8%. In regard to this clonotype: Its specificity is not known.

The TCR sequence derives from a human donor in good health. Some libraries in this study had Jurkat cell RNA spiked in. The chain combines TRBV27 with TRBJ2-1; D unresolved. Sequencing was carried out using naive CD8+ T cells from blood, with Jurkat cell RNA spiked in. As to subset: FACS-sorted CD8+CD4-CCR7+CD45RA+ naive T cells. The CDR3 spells CASSFLGILSYNEQFF. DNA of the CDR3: TGTGCCAGCAGTTTCCTTGGAATCCTTTCCTACAATGAGCAGTTCTTC.